The following is a TCR beta chain sequence with its context. Antigen specificity is unknown. Surgery without prior neoadjuvant therapy was the treatment of the selected pancreatic ductal adenocarcinoma patients. The method was immunoSEQ multiplex PCR; TCRdb's version includes in-frame clones alone and lacks a portion of them. In the table there are about 97,000 clones, roughly 95% of which are singletons. Trimming took 5 bases from V and 0 from J, leaving 13 bases between them. This CDR3 spans 15 amino acids. Per germline, CDR1 MNHNY and CDR2 SVGAGI (reference sequence). These data originate in a study of T cells in pancreatic ductal adenocarcinoma. Notes on the study in general: Tumor samples had fewer productive templates and 6.5 to 10-fold fewer unique clonotypes than blood. Tumor and blood clonality did not differ significantly, about 0.1 versus 0.065.

V is TRBV6-6 and J is TRBJ1-2; D unresolved. Sequencing was done on a sample of PBMCs. The sequence derives from a human donor with pancreatic ductal adenocarcinoma. CDR3 residues: CASSTPTGTNYGYTF. CDR3 bases: TGTGCCAGCAGTACCCCGACGGGAACTAACTATGGCTACACCTTC.